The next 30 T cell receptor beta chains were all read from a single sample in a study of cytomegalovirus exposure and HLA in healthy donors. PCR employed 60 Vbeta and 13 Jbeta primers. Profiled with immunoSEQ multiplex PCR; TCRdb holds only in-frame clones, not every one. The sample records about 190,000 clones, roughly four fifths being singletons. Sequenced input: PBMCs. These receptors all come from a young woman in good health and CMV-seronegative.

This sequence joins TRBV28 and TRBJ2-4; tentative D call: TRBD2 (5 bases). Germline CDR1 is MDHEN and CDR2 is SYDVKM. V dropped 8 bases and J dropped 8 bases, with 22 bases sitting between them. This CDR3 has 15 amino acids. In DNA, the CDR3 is TGTGCCAGCCAGACTGCCTCTTCCCCCGGGGACATTCAGTACTTC. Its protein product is CASQTASSPGDIQYF.

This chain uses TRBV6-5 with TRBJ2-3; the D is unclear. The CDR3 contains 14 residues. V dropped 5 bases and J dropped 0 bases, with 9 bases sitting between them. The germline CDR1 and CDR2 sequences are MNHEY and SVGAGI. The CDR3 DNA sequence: TGTGCCAGCAGTCAGACTCGTAGCACAGATACGCAGTATTTT. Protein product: CASSQTRSTDTQYF.

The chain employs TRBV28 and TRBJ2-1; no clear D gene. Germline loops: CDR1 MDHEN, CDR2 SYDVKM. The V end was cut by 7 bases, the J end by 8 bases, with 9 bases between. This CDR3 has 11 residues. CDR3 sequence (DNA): TGTGCCAGCAAAAGCGTTCATGAGCAGTTCTTC. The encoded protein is CASKSVHEQFF.

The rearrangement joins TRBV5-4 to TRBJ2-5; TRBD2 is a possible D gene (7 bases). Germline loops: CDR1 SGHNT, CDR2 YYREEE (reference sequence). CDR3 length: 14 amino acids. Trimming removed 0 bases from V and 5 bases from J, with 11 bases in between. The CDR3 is CASSLDGGPETQYF. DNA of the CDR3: TGTGCCAGCAGCTTGGACGGGGGGCCGGAGACCCAGTACTTC.

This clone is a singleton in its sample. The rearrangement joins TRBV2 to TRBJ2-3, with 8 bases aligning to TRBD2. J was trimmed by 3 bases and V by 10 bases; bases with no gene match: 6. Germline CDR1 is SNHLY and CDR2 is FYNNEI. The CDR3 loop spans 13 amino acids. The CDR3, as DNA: TGTGCCATTCAGCGGGAGTGGACAGATACGCAGTATTTT. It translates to CAIQREWTDTQYF.

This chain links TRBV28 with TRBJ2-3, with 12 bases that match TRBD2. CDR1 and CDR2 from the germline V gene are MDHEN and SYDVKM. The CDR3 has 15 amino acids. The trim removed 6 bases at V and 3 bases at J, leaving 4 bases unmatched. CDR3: CASRSTSGRTDTQYF. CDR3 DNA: TGTGCCAGCAGGTCAACTAGCGGGAGGACAGATACGCAGTATTTT.

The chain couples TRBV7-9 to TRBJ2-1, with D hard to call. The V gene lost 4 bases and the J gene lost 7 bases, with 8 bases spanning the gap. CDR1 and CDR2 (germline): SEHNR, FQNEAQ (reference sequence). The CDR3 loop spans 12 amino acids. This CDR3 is CASSSSGNEQFF. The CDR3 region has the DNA TGTGCCAGCAGCTCCTCAGGTAATGAGCAGTTCTTC.

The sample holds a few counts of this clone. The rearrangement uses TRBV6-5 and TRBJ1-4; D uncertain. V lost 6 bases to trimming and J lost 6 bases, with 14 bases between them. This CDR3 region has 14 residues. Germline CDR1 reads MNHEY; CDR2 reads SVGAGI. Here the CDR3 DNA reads TGTGCCAGCAGACCTGCCTCAGAAGATGAAAAACTGTTTTTT. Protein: CASRPASEDEKLFF.

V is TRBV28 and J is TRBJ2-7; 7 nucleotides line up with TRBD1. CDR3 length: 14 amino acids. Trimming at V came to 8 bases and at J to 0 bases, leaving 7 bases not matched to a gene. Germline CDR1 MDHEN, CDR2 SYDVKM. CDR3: CASLSHRGSYEQYF. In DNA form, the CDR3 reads TGTGCCAGCCTCTCCCACAGGGGCTCCTACGAGCAGTACTTC. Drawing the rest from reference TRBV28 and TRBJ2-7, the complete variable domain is DVKVTQSSRYLVKRTGEKVFLECVQDMDHENMFWYRQDPGLGLRLIYFSYDVKMKEKGDIPEGYSVSREKKERFSLILESASTNQTSMYLCASLSHRGSYEQYFGPGTRLTVT.

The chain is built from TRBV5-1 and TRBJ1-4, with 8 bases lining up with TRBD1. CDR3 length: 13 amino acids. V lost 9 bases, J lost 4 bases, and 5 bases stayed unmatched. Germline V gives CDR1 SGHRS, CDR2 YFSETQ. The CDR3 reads CAKPGQVNEKLFF. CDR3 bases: TGCGCCAAACCGGGACAGGTTAATGAAAAACTGTTTTTT.

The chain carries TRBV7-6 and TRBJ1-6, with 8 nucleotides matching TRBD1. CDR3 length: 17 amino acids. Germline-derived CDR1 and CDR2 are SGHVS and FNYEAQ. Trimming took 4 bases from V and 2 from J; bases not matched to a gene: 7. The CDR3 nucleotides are TGTGCCAGCAGCTCGGACAGGGAAAGCACCTATAATTCACCCCTCCACTTT. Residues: CASSSDRESTYNSPLHF.

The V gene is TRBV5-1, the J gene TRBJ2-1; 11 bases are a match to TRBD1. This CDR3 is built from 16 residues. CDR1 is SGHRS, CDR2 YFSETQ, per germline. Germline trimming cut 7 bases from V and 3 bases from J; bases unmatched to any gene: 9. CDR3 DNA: TGCGCCAGCGGACAGGGGGCTACTTTCGTCTACAATGAGCAGTTCTTC. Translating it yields CASGQGATFVYNEQFF.

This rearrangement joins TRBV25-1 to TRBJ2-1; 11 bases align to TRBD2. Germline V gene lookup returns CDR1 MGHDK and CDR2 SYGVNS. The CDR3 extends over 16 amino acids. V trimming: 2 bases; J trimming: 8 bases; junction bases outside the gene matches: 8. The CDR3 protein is CASSEVAGGQSHEQFF. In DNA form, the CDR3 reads TGTGCCAGCAGTGAAGTAGCGGGAGGGCAGTCGCATGAGCAGTTCTTC.

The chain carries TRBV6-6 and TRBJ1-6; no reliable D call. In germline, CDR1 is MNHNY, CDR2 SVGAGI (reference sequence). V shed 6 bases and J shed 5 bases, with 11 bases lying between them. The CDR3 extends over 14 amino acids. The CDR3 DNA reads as TGTGCCAGCAGCTCTGCAGCGGATAATTCACCCCTCCACTTT. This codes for CASSSAADNSPLHF.

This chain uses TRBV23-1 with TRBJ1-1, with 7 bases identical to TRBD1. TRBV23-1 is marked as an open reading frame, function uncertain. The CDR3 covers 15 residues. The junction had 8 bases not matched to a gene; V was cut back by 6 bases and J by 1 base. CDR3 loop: CASSPKGGENTEAFF. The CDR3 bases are TGCGCCAGCAGCCCTAAAGGGGGCGAGAACACTGAAGCTTTCTTT.

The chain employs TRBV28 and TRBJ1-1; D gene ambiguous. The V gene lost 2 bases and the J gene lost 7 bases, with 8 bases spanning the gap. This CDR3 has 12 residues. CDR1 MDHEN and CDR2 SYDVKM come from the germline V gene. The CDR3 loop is CASSLPPGEAFF. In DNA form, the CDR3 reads TGTGCCAGCAGTTTACCCCCGGGTGAAGCTTTCTTT.

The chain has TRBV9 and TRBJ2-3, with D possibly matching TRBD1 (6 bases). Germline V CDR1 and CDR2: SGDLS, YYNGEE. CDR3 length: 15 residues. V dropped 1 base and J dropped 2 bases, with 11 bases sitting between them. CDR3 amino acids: CASSVRQESTDTQYF. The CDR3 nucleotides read TGTGCCAGCAGCGTAAGACAGGAGTCCACAGATACGCAGTATTTT.

The CDR3 DNA reads TGCGCCAGCAGCTTCGACAGGAACACCGGGGAGCTGTTTTTT. This encodes CASSFDRNTGELFF. The gene calls are TRBV5-1 and TRBJ2-2; D is possibly TRBD1 (5 bases). V lost 2 bases and J 1 base, leaving 6 bases between the germline ends. This CDR3 contains 14 residues. CDR1 is SGHRS and CDR2 is YFSETQ in the germline V gene.

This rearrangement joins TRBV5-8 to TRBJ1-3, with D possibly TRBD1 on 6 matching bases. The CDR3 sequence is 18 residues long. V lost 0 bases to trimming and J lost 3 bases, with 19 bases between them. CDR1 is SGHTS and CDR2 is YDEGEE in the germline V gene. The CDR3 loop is CASSLVLGAGDIGNTIYF. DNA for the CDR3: TGTGCCAGCAGCTTGGTGCTTGGTGCGGGGGACATTGGAAACACCATATATTTT.

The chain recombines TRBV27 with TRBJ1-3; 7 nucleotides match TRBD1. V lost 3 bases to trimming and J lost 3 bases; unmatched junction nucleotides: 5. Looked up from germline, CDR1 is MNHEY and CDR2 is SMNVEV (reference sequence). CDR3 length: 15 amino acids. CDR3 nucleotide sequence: TGTGCCAGCAGTTTCTCGAGGGACAGTGGAAACACCATATATTTT. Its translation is CASSFSRDSGNTIYF.

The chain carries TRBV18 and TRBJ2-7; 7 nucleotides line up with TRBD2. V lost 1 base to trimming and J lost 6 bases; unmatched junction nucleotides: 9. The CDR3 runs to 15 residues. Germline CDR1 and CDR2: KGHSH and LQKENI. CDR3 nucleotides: TGTGCCAGCTCACCACGCCGGACTAGGATGACCGAGCAGTACTTC. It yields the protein CASSPRRTRMTEQYF.

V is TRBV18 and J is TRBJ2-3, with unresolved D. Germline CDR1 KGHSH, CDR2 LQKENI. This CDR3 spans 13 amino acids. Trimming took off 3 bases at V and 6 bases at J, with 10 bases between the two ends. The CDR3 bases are TGTGCCAGCTCACCTTTAGATCGGGATACGCAGTATTTT. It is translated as CASSPLDRDTQYF.

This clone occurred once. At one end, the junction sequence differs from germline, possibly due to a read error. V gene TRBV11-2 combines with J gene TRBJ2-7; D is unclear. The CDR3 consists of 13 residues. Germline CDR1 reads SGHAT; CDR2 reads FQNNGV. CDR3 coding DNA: TGTGCCAGCAGTTTAGCCAGGACCTACGAGCAGTACTTC. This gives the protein CASSLARTYEQYF.

The CDR3 region is CASSLGQTQETQYF. DNA for the CDR3: TGTGCCAGCAGCTTGGGACAGACCCAAGAGACCCAGTACTTC. The V gene is TRBV5-6, the J gene TRBJ2-5, with D possibly matching TRBD1 (5 bases). The CDR3 runs to 14 residues. Germline V gene lookup returns CDR1 SGHDT and CDR2 YYEEEE. V lost 0 bases and J lost 1, with 7 bases in between.

CDR3 in amino acids: CASSPPLGLGVLSDTQYF. In DNA, the CDR3 is TGTGCCAGCAGTCCCCCCCTGGGACTAGGCGTCCTTTCGGATACGCAGTATTTT. The J gene is TRBJ2-3, the V gene TRBV28; 8 positions match TRBD2. The CDR3 loop spans 18 amino acids. Germline V gene lookup returns CDR1 MDHEN and CDR2 SYDVKM. J gave up 6 bases and V 5 bases, and 19 bases lay outside the gene matches.

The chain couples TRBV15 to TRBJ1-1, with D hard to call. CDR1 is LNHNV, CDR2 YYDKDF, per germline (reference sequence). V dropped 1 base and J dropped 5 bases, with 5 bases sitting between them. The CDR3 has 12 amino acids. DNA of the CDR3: TGTGCCACCAGCAGAGCTGTTACTGAAGCTTTCTTT. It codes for CATSRAVTEAFF.

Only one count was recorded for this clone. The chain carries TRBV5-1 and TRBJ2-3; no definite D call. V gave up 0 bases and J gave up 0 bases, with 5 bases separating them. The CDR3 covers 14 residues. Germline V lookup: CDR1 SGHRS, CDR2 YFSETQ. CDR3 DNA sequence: TGCGCCAGCAGCTTGGCCACAAGCACAGATACGCAGTATTTT. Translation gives CASSLATSTDTQYF.

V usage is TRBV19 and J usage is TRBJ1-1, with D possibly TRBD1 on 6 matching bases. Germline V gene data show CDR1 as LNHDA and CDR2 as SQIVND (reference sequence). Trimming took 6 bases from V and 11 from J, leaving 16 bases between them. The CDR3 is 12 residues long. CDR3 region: CASRAQWGQAFF. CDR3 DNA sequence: TGTGCCAGTAGGGCCCAGTGGGGGCAGGCTTTCTTT.

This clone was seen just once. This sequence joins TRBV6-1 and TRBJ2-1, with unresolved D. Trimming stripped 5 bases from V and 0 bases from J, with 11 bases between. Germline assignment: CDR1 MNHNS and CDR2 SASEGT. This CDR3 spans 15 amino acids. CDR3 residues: CASSSESSSYNEQFF. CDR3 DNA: TGTGCCAGCAGTTCGGAGTCGAGCTCCTACAATGAGCAGTTCTTC.

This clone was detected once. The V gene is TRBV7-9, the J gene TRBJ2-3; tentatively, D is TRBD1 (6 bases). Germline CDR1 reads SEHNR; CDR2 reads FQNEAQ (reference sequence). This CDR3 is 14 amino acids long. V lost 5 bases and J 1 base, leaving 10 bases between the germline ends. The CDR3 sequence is CASSLRQGTDTQYF. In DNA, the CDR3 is TGTGCCAGCAGCCTACGACAGGGCACAGATACGCAGTATTTT.